This TCR beta chain was identified in a study of shared clonotypes between healthy human individuals. Looking at the study overall: Researchers drew samples from a couple of women and three men aged 18 to 49.

There are 10 residues in the CDR3. V lost 5 bases and J 7 bases, leaving 8 bases between the germline ends. Germline V gene lookup returns CDR1 DFQATT and CDR2 SNEGSKA (reference sequence). General study findings and limits: Clonotype sharing among donors was thought likely to change with sequencing depth. Memory subsets generally showed lower estimated richness than naive subsets. Rarefaction curves obtained for sorted subsets showed sequencing incomplete despite large depth.

A note on this clone: What it binds is unknown.

TCRdb's copy holds only in-frame clones and misses some; the assay was immunoSEQ multiplex PCR. This repertoire shows some 500,000 clones, about 96% found once; its top ten account for approximately 0.06%. The rearrangement links TRBV20-1 to TRBJ1-2; no firm D call. Material: naive CD4+ T cells sorted from blood. The sample's subset: CD45RA+ positively selected. The source of this sequence is a woman in her 30s in good health. The CDR3, as DNA: TGCAGTGCTGGCGTTGGTGGCTACACCTTC. It codes for CSAGVGGYTF.